These 28 T cell receptor beta chains were all obtained from the same sample, sequenced in a study of CXCR3-negative and CXCR3-positive naive CD8 T cells. The study made its TRB cDNA libraries by 5' RACE, adding UMI labels. Following a re-call of the 5' RACE reads, TCRdb has one entry per CDR3 protein and lacks DNA. Its table records some 67,000 distinct CDR3 sequences. The sequenced sample consisted of naive CXCR3- CD8+ T cells from blood. Specified subset: CD45RO-CCR7+CD27+CD95- naive CD8+ T cells lacking CXCR3 (TNR3-). Receptors were obtained from a human donor in good health. Some clones in this sample may be carry-over from other donors' samples.

This chain links TRBV28 with TRBJ1-2; the TCRdb call, TRBD1, lacks DNA for checking. Germline V gene data show CDR1 as MDHEN and CDR2 as SYDVKM. The CDR3 runs 15 residues. The CDR3 spells CASSRQGATLYGYTF.

The chain links TRBV6-2 or TRBV6-3 to TRBJ2-5; as DNA is missing, the TRBD2 call by TCRdb cannot be tested. The CDR3 totals 15 residues. Germline V gives CDR1 MNHEY, CDR2 SVGEGT. CDR3 loop: CASSYSAGSQETQYF.

This sequence joins TRBV20-1 and TRBJ1-1; TCRdb gives TRBD1 as the D gene, but with no DNA this cannot be confirmed. The CDR3 contains 15 residues. Germline values: CDR1 DFQATT, CDR2 SNEGSKA (reference sequence). The CDR3 loop is CSGGTGRLGNTEAFF.

This chain's CDR3 is CASREPNQGEQFF. The chain uses TRBV6-4 and TRBJ2-1; TCRdb gives TRBD1 as the D gene, but with no DNA this cannot be confirmed. The CDR3 extends over 13 amino acids. Germline V CDR1 and CDR2: MRHNA, SNTAGT.

The chain carries TRBV5-1 and TRBJ2-7. The CDR3 length is 15 residues. Germline V gene lookup returns CDR1 SGHRS and CDR2 YFSETQ. The CDR3 here is CASSLMSGSPYEQYF.

V gene TRBV19 combines with J gene TRBJ2-7; the TCRdb D gene call, TRBD1, has no DNA to confirm it. CDR1 and CDR2 from the germline V gene are LNHDA and SQIVND (reference sequence). The CDR3 is 15 amino acids. This CDR3 reads CASSISGGDSYEQYF.

The V gene is TRBV5-5, the J gene TRBJ2-7; TCRdb's assignment of TRBD1 cannot be checked, as there is no DNA. The CDR3 consists of 16 residues. Germline CDR1 reads SGHKS; CDR2 reads YYEKEE (reference sequence). The CDR3 here is CASSLRTGLSSYEQYF.

The rearrangement links TRBV29-1 to TRBJ1-1. This CDR3 is built from 12 residues. Germline lookup yields CDR1 SQVTM and CDR2 ANQGSEA. This CDR3 reads CSVYGMNTEAFF.

The V and J genes are TRBV29-1 and TRBJ2-1; TCRdb's assignment of TRBD2 cannot be checked, as there is no DNA. The CDR3 totals 14 residues. Germline assignment: CDR1 SQVTM and CDR2 ANQGSEA. CDR3: CSALDSSSYNEQFF.

The rearrangement uses TRBV20-1 and TRBJ2-7; TCRdb names TRBD1, which stays unverified in the absence of DNA. This CDR3 comprises 16 residues. CDR1 and CDR2 (germline): DFQATT, SNEGSKA (reference sequence). The CDR3 sequence is CSARDLDRVNVYEQYF.

The chain recombines TRBV2 with TRBJ1-2; TCRdb calls TRBD1, which cannot be checked without DNA. Germline V CDR1 and CDR2: SNHLY, FYNNEI. The CDR3 runs 14 residues. The chain's CDR3 is CASPGDRPNYGYTF.

The chain recombines TRBV5-1 with TRBJ2-1; TCRdb designates TRBD2, a call that cannot be tested without DNA. Germline V CDR1 and CDR2: SGHRS, YFSETQ. The CDR3 spans 18 residues. The CDR3 is CASGPGLAGGLSYNEQFF.

CDR3 amino acids: CATSRDQGSYNEQFF. The rearrangement uses TRBV15 and TRBJ2-1; lacking DNA, the TRBD1 call made by TCRdb goes unchecked. This CDR3 is 15 amino acids long. Germline loops: CDR1 LNHNV, CDR2 YYDKDF (reference sequence).

The genes are TRBV27 and TRBJ2-5; TCRdb's D call, TRBD1, is unchecked because there is no DNA. CDR1 and CDR2 (germline): MNHEY, SMNVEV (reference sequence). The length of the CDR3 is 16 residues. The CDR3 protein is CASSFLGTGVQETQYF.

V and J are TRBV29-1 and TRBJ2-1; the D call from TCRdb, TRBD1, cannot be confirmed without DNA. This CDR3 spans 12 amino acids. Germline V CDR1 and CDR2: SQVTM, ANQGSEA. The CDR3 spells CSVEGTVNEQFF.

This chain connects TRBV15 to TRBJ2-7. The CDR3 is 14 residues long. Per germline, CDR1 LNHNV and CDR2 YYDKDF (reference sequence). The CDR3 protein is CATSTFTEAYEQYF. The full variable domain, completed using reference TRBV15 and TRBJ2-7, is DAMVIQNPRYQVTQFGKPVTLSCSQTLNHNVMYWYQQKSSQAPKLLFHYYDKDFNNEADTPDNFQSRRPNTSFCFLDIRSPGLGDTAMYLCATSTFTEAYEQYFGPGTRLTVT.

This sequence joins TRBV9 and TRBJ1-1; TCRdb picks TRBD1, but there is no DNA to check that call. The CDR3 runs 15 residues. The germline CDR1 and CDR2 sequences are SGDLS and YYNGEE. CDR3 region: CASSLTGVEGTEAFF.

The chain carries TRBV15 and TRBJ1-4; TCRdb proposes TRBD1, but this gene call is untestable without DNA. Germline V CDR1 and CDR2: LNHNV, YYDKDF (reference sequence). This CDR3 has 19 residues. The CDR3 loop reads CATSRGTTGLEATNEKLFF.

The V gene is TRBV12-3 or TRBV12-4, the J gene TRBJ2-1; TCRdb designates TRBD2, a call that cannot be tested without DNA. This CDR3 region has 14 residues. CDR3: CATGGTPLYNEQFF.

This rearrangement joins TRBV30 to TRBJ2-1; the TCRdb D gene call, TRBD2, has no DNA to confirm it. CDR3 length: 13 amino acids. CDR1 GTSNPN and CDR2 SVGIG come from the germline V gene (reference sequence). CDR3 protein: CAWSVGRGNEQFF.

The rearrangement links TRBV20-1 to TRBJ2-1. CDR3 length equals 13 residues. CDR1 DFQATT and CDR2 SNEGSKA come from the germline V gene (reference sequence). The CDR3 loop reads CSARVGNYNEQFF.

The rearrangement uses TRBV14 and TRBJ1-5; TCRdb's assignment of TRBD1 cannot be checked, as there is no DNA. The CDR3 has 17 amino acids. Germline values: CDR1 SGHDN, CDR2 FVKESK. The CDR3 loop reads CASSQDGQGIGHQPQHF.

The rearrangement uses TRBV6-2 or TRBV6-3 and TRBJ2-2; TCRdb selects TRBD1, and the lack of DNA leaves this call unchecked. This CDR3 is 18 amino acids long. CDR1 MNHEY and CDR2 SVGEGT come from the germline V gene. The CDR3 sequence: CASSFNSGTGSNTGELFF.

The chain is built from TRBV6-4 and TRBJ2-2; with no DNA, the TCRdb D assignment of TRBD1 cannot be verified. The CDR3 has 14 residues. Germline V gene sequence: CDR1 MRHNA, CDR2 SNTAGT. The CDR3 sequence: CASSDFGGTGELFF.

V gene TRBV12-3 or TRBV12-4 combines with J gene TRBJ1-1; with no DNA, the TCRdb D assignment of TRBD1 cannot be verified. The CDR3 has 16 amino acids. The chain's CDR3 is CASNFENRERNTEAFF.

The chain has TRBV20-1 and TRBJ1-5. Germline CDR1 reads DFQATT; CDR2 reads SNEGSKA (reference sequence). The CDR3 runs 15 residues. The CDR3 sequence is CSAEGSGEGSQPQHF.

The J gene is TRBJ2-3, the V gene TRBV20-1; TCRdb reports TRBD1, a call that lacks DNA to check it against. Per the germline V gene, CDR1 is DFQATT and CDR2 is SNEGSKA (reference sequence). CDR3 length equals 15 residues. The CDR3 loop is CSARVTGSSTDTQYF.

The chain employs TRBV3-2 and TRBJ1-4; the D call from TCRdb, TRBD1, cannot be confirmed without DNA. TRBV3-2 is given as a pseudogene. CDR3 size: 17 residues. CDR3 sequence reads: CASSQDSGDKINEKLFF.